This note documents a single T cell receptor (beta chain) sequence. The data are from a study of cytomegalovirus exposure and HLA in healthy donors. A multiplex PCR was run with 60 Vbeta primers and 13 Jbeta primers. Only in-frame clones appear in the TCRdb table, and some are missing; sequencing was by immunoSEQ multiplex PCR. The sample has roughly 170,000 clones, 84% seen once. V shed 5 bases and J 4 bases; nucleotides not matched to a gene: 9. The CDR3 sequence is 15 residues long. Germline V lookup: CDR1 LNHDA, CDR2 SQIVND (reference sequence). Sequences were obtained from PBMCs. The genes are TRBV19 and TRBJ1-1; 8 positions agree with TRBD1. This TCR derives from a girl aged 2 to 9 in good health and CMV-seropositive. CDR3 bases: TGTGCCAGTAGTCCCCGGGACAGGAGGAGCACTGAAGCTTTCTTT. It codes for CASSPRDRRSTEAFF.